A selection of T cell receptor beta chains follows, all from one sample in a study of blood T cells in healthy people across ages. TCRdb analysed the 5' RACE reads with MiXCR anew, one entry per CDR3 protein. Among over 1.5 million distinct CDR3 sequences listed, about 49% were seen once. Sequenced input: blood. Receptor source: a woman between 35 and 50 years old in good health. The CDR3 runs from the conserved cysteine through the conserved F or W. Each record gives: J gene, V gene, CDR3 protein.

J: TRBJ1-5; V: TRBV27; CDR3: CAGSPRVGSTDQPQHF
J: TRBJ2-3; V: TRBV5-1; CDR3: CASSPEIAGGRDTQYF
J: TRBJ2-1; V: TRBV27; CDR3: CASSLSLAGTRSHNEQFF
J: TRBJ2-1; V: TRBV2; CDR3: CASRQDSANNEQFF
J: TRBJ2-3; V: TRBV20-1; CDR3: CSARRPQFRDIHTDTQYF
J: TRBJ1-5; V: TRBV27; CDR3: CASSRDRYQPQHF
J: TRBJ2-1; V: TRBV29-1; CDR3: CSVEVSLPYNEQFF
J: TRBJ2-3; V: TRBV12-3/TRBV12-4; CDR3: CASSSLAGRTDTQYF
J: TRBJ1-1; V: TRBV13; CDR3: CASSVGTQNTEAFF
J: TRBJ1-6; V: TRBV25-1; CDR3: CASSESGGSPLHF
J: TRBJ2-3; V: TRBV7-2; CDR3: CASSLEQAYTDTQYF
J: NA; V: TRBV13; CDR3: CASKGVYEQYF
J: NA; V: TRBV20-1; CDR3: CSARDRGHSAYEQYF
J: TRBJ2-3; V: TRBV7-8; CDR3: CASSLGLFAGVTDTQYF
J: TRBJ1-2; V: TRBV7-9; CDR3: CASSTDMNYGYTF
J: TRBJ2-5; V: TRBV6-2/TRBV6-3; CDR3: CASSYTTGGGSETQYF
J: TRBJ2-4; V: TRBV28; CDR3: CASSWTTQIQNIQYF
J: TRBJ1-2; V: TRBV6-5; CDR3: CASSYLRQGLGYTF
J: TRBJ2-5; V: TRBV15; CDR3: CATSKWRGHETQYF
J: TRBJ1-4; V: TRBV28; CDR3: CATLQGLGEKLFF
J: TRBJ1-1; V: TRBV11-3; CDR3: CASSLRQGGEKTEAFF
J: TRBJ2-7; V: TRBV6-2/TRBV6-3; CDR3: CASSEGPGEQYF
J: TRBJ2-1; V: TRBV6-2/TRBV6-3; CDR3: CASSWHDEQFF
J: TRBJ2-3; V: TRBV20-1; CDR3: CSAHSGLADTQYF
J: TRBJ2-6; V: TRBV9; CDR3: CASSPRGRSGANVLTF
J: TRBJ2-7; V: TRBV20-1; CDR3: CSARDRQAPHYEQYF
J: TRBJ1-2; V: TRBV7-2; CDR3: CASSSYRTGSYGYTF
J: NA; V: TRBV11-2; CDR3: CASSLGAAAYEQYF
J: TRBJ1-2; V: TRBV20-1; CDR3: CSAPRQGTGGYTF
J: TRBJ2-1; V: TRBV28; CDR3: CASTLSGGGTYNEQFF
J: TRBJ2-3; V: TRBV19; CDR3: CASSTPLGGAADTQYF
J: TRBJ2-4; V: TRBV5-8; CDR3: CASKGGPRAKNIQYF
J: TRBJ2-5; V: TRBV5-1; CDR3: CASRPDRVFQETQYF
J: TRBJ2-3; V: TRBV29-1; CDR3: CSVFGLAGGPEYTQYF
J: TRBJ2-1; V: TRBV7-2; CDR3: CASSFTSSGYNEQFF
J: TRBJ2-1; V: TRBV7-2; CDR3: CANSRRSGETQFF
J: TRBJ2-2; V: TRBV4-2; CDR3: CASSTGMRDTGELFF
J: TRBJ1-1; V: TRBV7-3; CDR3: CASSLGGPQLNTEAFF
J: TRBJ2-1; V: TRBV27; CDR3: CASSSGTDHNEQFF
J: TRBJ2-7; V: TRBV6-2/TRBV6-3; CDR3: CASSHNLDYEQYF